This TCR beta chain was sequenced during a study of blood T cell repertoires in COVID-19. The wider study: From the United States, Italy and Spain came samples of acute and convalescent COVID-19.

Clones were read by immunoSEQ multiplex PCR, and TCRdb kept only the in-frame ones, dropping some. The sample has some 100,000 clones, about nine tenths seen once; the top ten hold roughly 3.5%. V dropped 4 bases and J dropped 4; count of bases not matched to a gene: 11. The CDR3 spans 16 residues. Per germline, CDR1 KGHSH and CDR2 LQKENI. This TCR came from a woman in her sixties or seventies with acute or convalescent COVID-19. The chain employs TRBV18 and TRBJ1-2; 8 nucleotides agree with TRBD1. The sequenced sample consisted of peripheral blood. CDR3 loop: CASSQDPGQVIYGYTF. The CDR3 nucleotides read TGTGCCAGCTCACAGGACCCGGGACAGGTGATCTATGGCTACACCTTC.